Listed below are T cell receptor beta chains from one sample, sequenced in a study of CD8+CD57+ T cells in acquired aplastic anemia. A single record per CDR3 protein comes from TCRdb applying MiXCR to the reads. This sample yields hundreds of thousands of distinct CDR3 sequences, of which more than 45% are seen a single time; over 7.5% belongs to the top ten. Sample: sorted CD4+, CD8+, or CD8+CD57+ T cells (not recorded which) from PBMCs. The receptors originated from a human donor with aplastic anemia. Each CDR3 is given without its conserved first and last residue. Fields, in order: V gene, clone size, CDR3 protein. The size of a clone is reported for some rows only, either as once, few or many, or as a class for expanded clones.

TRBV25-1 - ASSLGRKEAF
TRBV2 - ASRSGTGVSYEQY
TRBV20-1 few SAKTGTSYEQY
TRBV7-9 many ASTGQTINSYEQY
TRBV10-3 - ASALGGSSYNGQF
TRBV7-8 many ASSEGQGRSYEQY
TRBV27 many ASSLSTSFGSPLH
TRBV5-1 many ASRGVGVSPLH
TRBV4-3 - ASSRQQGANTEAF
TRBV24-1 many ATRRTGTTGELF
TRBV6-4 - ASSYSNGLQF
TRBV29-1 - SAKGGTSGSADTQY
TRBV5-4 many ASSLYLSDTQY
TRBV7-9 many ASSLKPGQGGEKLF
TRBV7-9 - ASSLSPGLGPHEQF
TRBV5-6 - ASSSRLAGLSYEQY
TRBV30 - AWSGGYGGQYPYEQY
TRBV20-1 - SARATLGGDTEAF
TRBV7-9 - ASSLAGGQEGGYT
TRBV3-1 - ASSPPSDGDTGELF
TRBV7-8 - ASSYLRLPDSPFNEQY
TRBV10-3 few ASSYLPGTGAYSNQPQH
TRBV10-2 many ASSEFDAGGQPQH
TRBV10-3 - AISASGRHNEQF
TRBV12-3/TRBV12-4 - ANSLMGGSYEQY
TRBV7-6 many ASSLGTSGTDTQY
TRBV6-5 many ASSYGVGDPYGYT
TRBV20-1 few SARDSGRPGFEQY
TRBV10-3 - ASSERLAGGFSYEQY
TRBV27 - ASSLGKGGRKGELF